One and the same sample provided the 20 T cell receptor beta chains below, sequenced in a study of T cells expressing NK-cell markers. TCRdb reprocessed the 5' RACE reads and reports one entry per CDR3 protein, with no DNA. The sample table includes some 340,000 distinct CDR3 sequences. The sample was blood T cells: a sorted CD56 or NKG2C T cell subset, CD4+ or CD8+ T cells, or bulk PBMC T cells (not recorded which). The receptor source for this set is a man aged 18-70 years in good health.

The chain is built from TRBV5-1 and TRBJ1-2; TCRdb's D call of TRBD1 is untestable without DNA. The CDR3 has 17 amino acids. CDR1 SGHRS and CDR2 YFSETQ come from the germline V gene. CDR3 region: CASSLGQGALAYDGYTF.

The chain recombines TRBV28 with TRBJ2-1; TCRdb reports TRBD2, a call that lacks DNA to check it against. This CDR3 is built from 15 residues. Germline assignment: CDR1 MDHEN and CDR2 SYDVKM. The CDR3 sequence is CASSFERGGWNEQFF.

The chain recombines TRBV20-1 with TRBJ2-4; TCRdb outputs TRBD1, but without DNA this stays unchecked. Looked up from germline, CDR1 is DFQATT and CDR2 is SNEGSKA (reference sequence). There are 17 residues in the CDR3. The CDR3: CSARDDNGDRGRNIQYF.

This chain uses TRBV12-3 or TRBV12-4 with TRBJ2-2; absent DNA, TCRdb's TRBD1 call cannot be checked. CDR3 length equals 17 residues. The CDR3 loop is CASSLGDRGPDAGELFF.

The chain carries TRBV7-6 and TRBJ2-5; TCRdb reports TRBD1, a call that lacks DNA to check it against. The CDR3 runs 15 residues. Germline CDR1 and CDR2: SGHVS and FNYEAQ. The CDR3 spells CASSLNTGPQETQYF.

The V gene is TRBV5-6, the J gene TRBJ1-2. CDR1 and CDR2 (germline): SGHDT, YYEEEE. There are 14 residues in the CDR3. Here the CDR3 reads CASSLLGQSDGYTF.

V and J are TRBV4-2 and TRBJ2-3; TCRdb's assignment of TRBD2 cannot be checked, as there is no DNA. The germline CDR1 and CDR2 sequences are LGHNA and YNFKEQ. CDR3 size: 14 residues. CDR3 loop: CASKGGRHTDTQYF.

The rearrangement uses TRBV3-1 and TRBJ2-1; the TCRdb D gene call, TRBD2, has no DNA to confirm it. The CDR3 covers 15 residues. Germline CDR1 is LGHDT and CDR2 is YNNKEL (reference sequence). The CDR3 here is CASTGSGGRLYEQFF.

The chain uses TRBV2 and TRBJ2-1; absent DNA, TCRdb's TRBD1 call cannot be checked. The germline V gene encodes CDR1 SNHLY and CDR2 FYNNEI. CDR3 length: 17 amino acids. CDR3 region: CASSDYQGLSRGNEQFF.

The chain links TRBV7-9 to TRBJ2-4; lacking DNA, the TRBD1 call made by TCRdb goes unchecked. This CDR3 is built from 15 residues. Germline CDR1 SEHNR, CDR2 FQNEAQ (reference sequence). CDR3 residues: CASSSPGQGKNIQYF.

This chain links TRBV11-2 with TRBJ2-2; without DNA, the TCRdb call of TRBD1 cannot be checked. The CDR3 has 16 residues. Germline V gene lookup returns CDR1 SGHAT and CDR2 FQNNGV. The CDR3 loop is CASSRLTGINTGELFF.

V is TRBV9 and J is TRBJ2-1; no DNA is available, so the TRBD1 call from TCRdb remains unchecked. CDR1 is SGDLS, CDR2 YYNGEE, per germline. The CDR3 consists of 14 residues. The CDR3 spells CASSARGTYNEQFF.

The chain employs TRBV20-1 and TRBJ2-7; TCRdb's assignment of TRBD1 cannot be checked, as there is no DNA. Germline V lookup: CDR1 DFQATT, CDR2 SNEGSKA (reference sequence). The CDR3 is made up of 19 amino acids. The CDR3 region is CRNLFLGRWGTGKFYEQYF.

Here the CDR3 reads CSAKPGTYSSRETQYF. The chain links TRBV20-1 to TRBJ2-5; there is no DNA to check the TCRdb D call of TRBD1. This CDR3 region has 16 residues. Germline CDR1 reads DFQATT; CDR2 reads SNEGSKA (reference sequence).

This CDR3 is CASSPRGLGEQFF. The V call is TRBV5-6, the J call TRBJ2-1; TCRdb's D call, TRBD1, is unchecked because there is no DNA. The CDR3 covers 13 residues. CDR1 is SGHDT and CDR2 is YYEEEE in the germline V gene.

The V and J genes are TRBV5-4 and TRBJ1-1; TCRdb reports TRBD1, a call that lacks DNA to check it against. This CDR3 spans 15 amino acids. The germline CDR1 and CDR2 sequences are SGHNT and YYREEE (reference sequence). The CDR3 sequence: CASSAGGQLLTEAFF. The full variable domain, with the rest looked up from reference TRBV5-4 and TRBJ1-1, is ETGVTQSPTHLIKTRGQQVTLRCSSQSGHNTVSWYQQALGQGPQFIFQYYREEENGRGNFPPRFSGLQFPNYSSELNVNALELDDSALYLCASSAGGQLLTEAFFGQGTRLTVV.

This sequence joins TRBV7-9 and TRBJ1-4; TCRdb picks TRBD1, but there is no DNA to check that call. Per the germline V gene, CDR1 is SEHNR and CDR2 is FQNEAQ (reference sequence). The CDR3 is made up of 14 amino acids. The CDR3 spells CASRPDSSYEKLFF.

The rearrangement uses TRBV12-3 or TRBV12-4 and TRBJ2-2; as DNA is missing, the TRBD1 call by TCRdb cannot be tested. The CDR3 covers 17 residues. This chain's CDR3 is CAVNPQGGIMNTGELFF.

The chain links TRBV5-1 to TRBJ1-1; TCRdb's D call, TRBD1, is unchecked because there is no DNA. The CDR3 has 14 residues. Germline V gene data show CDR1 as SGHRS and CDR2 as YFSETQ. This CDR3 reads CASCRKAQDTEAFF.

The rearrangement joins TRBV3-1 to TRBJ2-7; TCRdb designates TRBD1, a call that cannot be tested without DNA. CDR1 is LGHDT and CDR2 is YNNKEL in the germline V gene (reference sequence). This CDR3 comprises 14 residues. CDR3 residues: CASSQTGSNYEQYF.